The clone carrying this T cell receptor (beta chain) was detected ten times or more. The sample comes from a study of T cells in Graves' hyperthyroidism and ophthalmopathy. Background on the study: Peripheral blood was acquired at first diagnosis, ahead of any therapy whatsoever.

This CDR3 spans 17 amino acids. V was trimmed by 5 bases and J by 0 bases, leaving 17 bases between them. The V gene's germline CDR1 is SQVTM and CDR2 ANQGSEA. Amplified TCR beta CDR3 regions came from RNA transcripts. The TCR CDR3 first-round RT-PCR relied on the HTBI primer set. TCRdb re-derived calls from the multiplex PCR reads in MiXCR, one entry per CDR3 protein. The sample has about 520,000 distinct CDR3 sequences; approximately 25% are singletons. Ophthalmopathy in the patients scored at least 3 on Clinical Activity Score and at least 4 on NOSPECS grade, lasting under 3 months. This receptor was identified in a woman aged 30 to 39 with Graves' ophthalmopathy. The chain combines TRBV29-1 with TRBJ2-6, with TRBD2 as a possible D gene (7 bases). The sequenced sample consisted of blood. The CDR3, as DNA: TGCAGCGTTAAACGGGGGGCAGAGGACTCTGGGGCCAACGTCCTGACTTTC. It encodes CSVKRGAEDSGANVLTF.